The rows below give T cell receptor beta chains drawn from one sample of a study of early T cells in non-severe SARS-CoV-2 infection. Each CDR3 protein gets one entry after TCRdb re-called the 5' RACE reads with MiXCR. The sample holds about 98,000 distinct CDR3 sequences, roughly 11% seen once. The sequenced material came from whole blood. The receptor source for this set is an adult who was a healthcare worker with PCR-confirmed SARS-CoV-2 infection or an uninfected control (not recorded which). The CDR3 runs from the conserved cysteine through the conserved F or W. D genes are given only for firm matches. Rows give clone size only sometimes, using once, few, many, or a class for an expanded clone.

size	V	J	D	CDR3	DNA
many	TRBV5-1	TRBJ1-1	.	CASSHGAAAFF	TGCGCCAGCAGCCACGGGGCGGCGGCTTTCTTT
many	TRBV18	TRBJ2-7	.	CASSPPTGRAEQYF	TGTGCCAGCTCACCACCGACAGGGAGGGCGGAGCAGTACTTC
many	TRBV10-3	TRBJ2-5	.	CAISERGRETQYF	TGTGCCATCAGTGAACGGGGTCGGGAGACCCAGTACTTC
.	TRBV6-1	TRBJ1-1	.	CASSEPYRTAVTEAFF	TGTGCCAGCAGTGAACCGTACAGGACCGCGGTCACTGAAGCTTTCTTT
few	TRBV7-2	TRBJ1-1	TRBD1	CASSLTGTGNTEAFF	TGTGCCAGCAGCTTAACTGGGACAGGAAACACTGAAGCTTTCTTT
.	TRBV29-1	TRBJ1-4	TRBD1	CSVEGTGGEKLFF	TGCAGCGTTGAGGGGACAGGGGGGGAAAAACTGTTTTTT
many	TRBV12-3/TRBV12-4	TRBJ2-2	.	CASTKRQLNTGELFF	TGTGCCAGCACCAAGAGACAGCTGAACACCGGGGAGCTGTTTTTT
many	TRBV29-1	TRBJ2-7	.	CSVEGGRESSYEQYF	TGCAGCGTTGAGGGAGGACGCGAGAGCTCCTACGAGCAGTACTTC
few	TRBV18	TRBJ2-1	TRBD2	CASSRGLAPTDEQFF	TGTGCCAGCTCACGCGGACTAGCGCCCACGGATGAGCAGTTCTTC
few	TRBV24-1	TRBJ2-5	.	CATSDNLPQETQYF	TGTGCCACCAGTGATAATCTCCCTCAAGAGACCCAGTACTTC
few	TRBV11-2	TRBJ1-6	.	CASSLTNSPLHF	TGTGCCAGCAGCTTAACCAATTCACCCCTCCACTTT
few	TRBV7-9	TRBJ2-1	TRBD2	CASSLGPMTSDEQFF	TGTGCCAGCAGCCTGGGTCCCATGACTAGCGACGAGCAGTTCTTC
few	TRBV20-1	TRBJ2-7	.	CSAREVIGVYEQYF	TGCAGTGCTAGGGAGGTTATTGGGGTGTACGAGCAGTACTTC
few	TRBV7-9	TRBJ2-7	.	CASSSEGPYEQYF	TGTGCCAGCAGCTCGGAGGGACCCTACGAGCAGTACTTC
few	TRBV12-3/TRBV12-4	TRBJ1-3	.	CASSQDGHSGNTIYF	TGTGCCAGCAGCCAGGACGGGCACTCTGGAAACACCATATATTTT
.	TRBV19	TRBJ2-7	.	CASSPRIWSPSYEQYF	TGTGCCAGTAGTCCTCGGATTTGGTCCCCCTCCTACGAGCAGTACTTC
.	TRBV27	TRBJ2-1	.	CAALDLARHEQFF	TGTGCCGCACTCGACCTGGCGCGCCATGAGCAGTTCTTC
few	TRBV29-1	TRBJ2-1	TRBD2	CSVLLAGNEQFF	TGCAGCGTTCTACTAGCGGGCAATGAGCAGTTCTTC
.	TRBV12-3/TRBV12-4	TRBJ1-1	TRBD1	CASSTGRGQGASEAFF	TGTGCCAGCAGCACAGGTCGGGGACAGGGGGCTAGCGAAGCTTTCTTT
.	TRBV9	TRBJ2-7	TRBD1	CASSVSGTGAYEQYF	TGTGCCAGCAGCGTATCAGGGACAGGTGCCTACGAGCAGTACTTC
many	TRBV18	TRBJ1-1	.	CASSPGLGTEAFF	TGTGCCAGCTCACCTGGACTGGGCACTGAAGCTTTCTTT